Below, 17 T cell receptor beta chains from the same sample are listed, as sequenced in a study of graft-versus-host responses after intestinal transplantation. No antigens are known for them. TCRdb's copy holds only in-frame clones and misses some; the assay was immunoSEQ multiplex PCR. The data contain 62,000 or so clones, over 90% of them singletons. The starting material was unstimulated CD8+ T cells sorted from spleen or lymph node cells, obtained before transplant. These receptors all come from a human donor who was the organ donor for an intestinal transplant.

The chain carries TRBV14 and TRBJ1-2; TRBD1 agrees at 7 bases. Germline lookup yields CDR1 SGHDN and CDR2 FVKESK. The CDR3 runs to 16 residues. The J segment lost 6 bases and the V segment lost 1 base, leaving 11 bases of the junction unmatched. CDR3 in amino acids: CASSQVVTGECDGYTF. In DNA form, the CDR3 reads TGTGCCAGCAGCCAAGTCGTCACAGGGGAATGCGATGGCTACACCTTC.

The chain has TRBV6-6 and TRBJ2-5, with TRBD2 as a possible D gene (6 bases). TRBJ2-7 matches the DNA end more closely, so the J call is doubtful. In germline, CDR1 is MNHNY, CDR2 SVGAGI (reference sequence). The CDR3 extends over 14 amino acids. The CDR3 sequence: CASSRIAETYEQYF. In DNA, the CDR3 is TGTGCCAGCAGTCGAATAGCGGAAACCTACGAGCAGTACTTC.

The V call is TRBV7-6, the J call TRBJ2-3; tentative D call: TRBD1 (5 bases). Germline assignment: CDR1 SGHVS and CDR2 FNYEAQ. The CDR3 consists of 18 residues. V lost 1 base and J lost 0, with 17 bases in between. CDR3 region: CASSLESWGGASTDTQYF. In DNA form, the CDR3 reads TGTGCCAGCAGCTTAGAGAGCTGGGGCGGAGCTAGCACAGATACGCAGTATTTT.

This chain uses TRBV20-1 with TRBJ1-2, with 8 nucleotides matching TRBD1. Germline loops: CDR1 DFQATT, CDR2 SNEGSKA (reference sequence). The CDR3 sequence is 11 residues long. Trimming at V came to 3 bases and at J to 6 bases, leaving 0 bases not matched to a gene. The CDR3 DNA reads as TGCAGTGCTAGGGGACAGGATGGCTACACCTTC. It translates to CSARGQDGYTF.

This clone was counted a few times. The chain is built from TRBV9 and TRBJ1-2; 12 bases map to TRBD1. The CDR3 contains 15 residues. With V trimmed by 0 bases and J by 9 bases, 6 bases remained unmatched. From germline, CDR1 is SGDLS and CDR2 YYNGEE. DNA for the CDR3: TGTGCCAGCAGCGTAGTGGGACAGGGGGCGCGGAGCTACACCTTC. Protein: CASSVVGQGARSYTF.

V and J are TRBV7-2 and TRBJ1-1, with TRBD1 as a possible D gene (5 bases). The germline V gene encodes CDR1 SGHTA and CDR2 FQGNSA. V lost 7 bases, J lost 8 bases, and 11 bases lay in between. CDR3 size: 11 residues. The CDR3 loop is CASIGAGEAFF. The CDR3 coding sequence is TGTGCCAGCATCGGGGCGGGAGAAGCTTTCTTT.

This clone was picked up one time. J is TRBJ2-6 and V is TRBV13; D possibly corresponds to TRBD1 (5 bases). This CDR3 has 16 amino acids. Germline values: CDR1 PRHDT, CDR2 FYEKMQ (reference sequence). The germline V and J ends were trimmed by 5 bases and 5 bases, with 16 bases remaining between them. DNA of the CDR3: TGTGCCAGCAGCCGAACGGTGTGGGGCTGGGCCAACGTCCTGACTTTC. Its protein product is CASSRTVWGWANVLTF.

The rearrangement joins TRBV10-2 to TRBJ2-7; a possible D gene is TRBD1 (6 bases). The CDR3 extends over 13 amino acids. The V gene lost 7 bases and the J gene lost 2 bases, with 12 bases spanning the gap. Germline CDR1 WSHSY, CDR2 SAAADI. As DNA, the CDR3 is TGCGCCAGCAAGACAGGAGGAACCTACGAGCAGTACTTC. Translation gives CASKTGGTYEQYF.

J is TRBJ2-2 and V is TRBV4-2; D is ambiguous. Per germline, CDR1 LGHNA and CDR2 YNFKEQ. This CDR3 has 15 amino acids. V was trimmed by 0 bases and J by 0 bases, leaving 5 bases between them. The chain's CDR3 is CASSQESANTGELFF. The DNA for the CDR3 is TGTGCCAGCAGCCAAGAGTCAGCGAACACCGGGGAGCTGTTTTTT.

CDR3 bases: TGTGCCAGCAGCTTGAGGCGGGAGACCCAGTACTTC. Protein: CASSLRRETQYF. The rearrangement uses TRBV7-9 and TRBJ2-5; D gene ambiguous. This CDR3 has 12 residues. V lost 3 bases and J lost 5, with 7 bases in between. Germline V CDR1 and CDR2: SEHNR, FQNEAQ (reference sequence).

The V and J genes are TRBV9 and TRBJ2-7, with TRBD1 identical over 7 bases. The CDR3 spans 14 residues. The germline V gene has CDR1 SGDLS and CDR2 YYNGEE. The ends lost 4 bases at V and 5 bases at J; junction bases unmatched: 9. The CDR3 is CASSHEGANDEQYF. The DNA of the CDR3 is TGTGCCAGCAGCCATGAGGGGGCTAACGACGAGCAGTACTTC.

This rearrangement joins TRBV27 to TRBJ1-1, with D maybe TRBD1 (5 bases). The V end was cut by 0 bases, the J end by 6 bases, with 8 bases between. The CDR3 loop spans 13 amino acids. Germline loops: CDR1 MNHEY, CDR2 SMNVEV (reference sequence). The CDR3 region is CASSLSQGAEAFF. The CDR3 bases are TGTGCCAGCAGTTTATCGCAGGGTGCTGAAGCTTTCTTT.

This clone has only one observation. The V and J genes are TRBV6-5 and TRBJ1-2, with a possible D match to TRBD1 (5 bases). This CDR3 spans 16 amino acids. V lost 3 bases and J lost 4, with 18 bases in between. Germline V lookup: CDR1 MNHEY, CDR2 SVGAGI. The chain's CDR3 is CASSYIPRGFGYGYTF. CDR3 DNA sequence: TGTGCCAGCAGTTATATCCCTAGGGGATTTGGCTATGGCTACACCTTC.

The CDR3 spells CASSQVPDTQYF. DNA for the CDR3: TGTGCCAGCAGCCAGGTCCCAGATACGCAGTATTTT. This chain links TRBV7-2 with TRBJ2-3; D is undetermined. The germline V gene has CDR1 SGHTA and CDR2 FQGNSA. The CDR3 loop spans 12 amino acids. Trimming removed 5 bases at V and 4 bases at J, with 7 bases between.

This chain joins TRBV16 and TRBJ1-5; TRBD1 might be the D (5 bases). CDR3 length: 18 residues. V lost 1 base, J lost 0 bases, and 16 bases lay in between. Germline-derived CDR1 and CDR2 are KGHSY and FQNENV. CDR3 sequence reads: CASSQFWSGGFSNQPQHF. In nucleotides, the CDR3 is TGTGCCAGCAGCCAATTCTGGTCCGGGGGATTTAGCAATCAGCCCCAGCATTTT.

The V and J genes are TRBV28 and TRBJ1-2; 9 bases are a match to TRBD1. Germline values: CDR1 MDHEN, CDR2 SYDVKM. With 8 bases clipped from V and 5 bases from J, the junction kept 12 bases outside the gene matches. This CDR3 has 15 residues. CDR3 DNA sequence: TGTGCCAGCCTCACATGGGACAGGGTAGGATATGGCTACACCTTC. Its translation is CASLTWDRVGYGYTF.

V usage is TRBV10-3 and J usage is TRBJ2-7, with TRBD2 identical over 10 bases. The CDR3 has 14 residues. Losses at the gene ends were 4 bases for V and 0 bases for J; bases not matched to a gene: 0. CDR1 and CDR2 from the germline V gene are ENHRY and SYGVKD. The CDR3 is CAISASGSSYEQYF. The CDR3 DNA sequence: TGTGCCATCAGTGCTAGCGGGAGCTCCTACGAGCAGTACTTC.